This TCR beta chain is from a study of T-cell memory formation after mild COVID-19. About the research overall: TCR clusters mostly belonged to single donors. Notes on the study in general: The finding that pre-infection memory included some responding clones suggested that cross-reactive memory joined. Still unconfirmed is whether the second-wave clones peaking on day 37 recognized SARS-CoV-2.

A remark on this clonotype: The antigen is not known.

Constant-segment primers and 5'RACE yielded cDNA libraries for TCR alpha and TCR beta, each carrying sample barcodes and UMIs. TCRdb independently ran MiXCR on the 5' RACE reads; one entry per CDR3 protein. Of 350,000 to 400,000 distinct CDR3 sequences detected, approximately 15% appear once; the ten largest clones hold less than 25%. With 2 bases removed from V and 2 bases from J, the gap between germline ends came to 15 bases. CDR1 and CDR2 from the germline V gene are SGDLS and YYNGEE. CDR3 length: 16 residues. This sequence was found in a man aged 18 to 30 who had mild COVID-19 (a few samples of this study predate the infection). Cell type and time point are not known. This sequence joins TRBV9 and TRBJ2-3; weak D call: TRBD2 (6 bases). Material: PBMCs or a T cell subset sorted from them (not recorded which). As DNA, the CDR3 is TGTGCCAGCAGCGTGGGGTCTGGGGACTCCACAGATACGCAGTATTTT. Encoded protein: CASSVGSGDSTDTQYF.